This T cell receptor beta chain derives from a study of T-cell memory formation after mild COVID-19. As for the study in general: TCR clusters were mostly donor specific. Study results and limitations: Largely, contracting CD4+ clones fell within CM and EM, and contracting CD8+ clones within EMRA. Cross-reactive memory appears to have joined, as suggested by some responding clones showing up in pre-infection memory.

In regard to this clonotype: The target antigen is unknown.

5'RACE, which relied on constant-segment primers, yielded TCR alpha and TCR beta cDNA libraries carrying sample barcodes and UMIs. Via MiXCR, TCRdb re-called the 5' RACE reads, giving one row per CDR3 protein. The data hold about 180,000 distinct CDR3 sequences, with 15% to 20% observed a single time. Between the trimmed V and J ends, which lost 5 bases and 1 base, there was a span of 14 bases. From germline, CDR1 is DFQATT and CDR2 SNEGSKA (reference sequence). The CDR3 has 14 residues. The genes are TRBV20-1 and TRBJ1-2; D possibly corresponds to TRBD1 (5 bases). The source of this sequence is an adult woman who had mild COVID-19 (a few samples of this study predate the infection). Cell type and time point are not known. The source material was PBMCs or a T cell subset sorted from them (not recorded which). CDR3 protein: CSAPTGTHNYGYTF. In DNA form, the CDR3 reads TGCAGTGCTCCTACAGGAACCCATAACTATGGCTACACCTTC.